This is a list of T cell receptor beta chains from one sample in a study of T cell changes during pregnancy in multiple sclerosis. Profiled with immunoSEQ multiplex PCR; TCRdb holds only in-frame clones, not every one. Altogether roughly 25,000 clones are present, about 88% being singletons, with the ten largest covering 0.74%. Sequenced here: CD4+ T cells from peripheral blood mononuclear cells, sampled in the first trimester of pregnancy. These receptors were taken from a female donor in good health, enrolled as a control in a pregnancy study. CDR3s include the opening cysteine and the closing phenylalanine or tryptophan. D genes are given only for firm matches. The size of a clone is reported for some rows only, either as once, few or many, or as a class for expanded clones.

>TRBJ2-7|TRBV21-1|-|-
TGTGCCAGCAGCAAAGGAGGCCTTGGGACAGGGGCAGACGAGCAGTACTTC
CASSKGGLGTGADEQYF
>TRBJ2-7|TRBV27|-|-
TGTGCCAGCAGGCGGACACCGTACTACGAGCAGTACTTC
CASRRTPYYEQYF
>TRBJ2-6|TRBV7-2|-|-
TGTGCCAGCAGCCAAAGCGAGGGAGGGGCCAACGTCCTGACTTTC
CASSQSEGGANVLTF
>TRBJ1-1|TRBV6-1|-|TRBD1
TGTGCCAGCAGTACGGGACAGGCGAACACTGAAGCTTTCTTT
CASSTGQANTEAFF
>TRBJ1-2|TRBV5-4|-|-
TGTGCCAGCGGGAGCACAGGGATATTAAATGGCTACACCTTC
CASGSTGILNGYTF
>TRBJ2-1|TRBV19|-|-
TGTGCCAGTAGTAGATCGCGCTACAATGAGCAGTTCTTC
CASSRSRYNEQFF
>TRBJ1-2|TRBV6-5|-|-
TGTGCCAGCAGGGGGAGCCTCCTTGATAACTATGGCTACACCTTC
CASRGSLLDNYGYTF
>TRBJ2-1|TRBV5-4|-|TRBD2
TGTGCCAGCAGCTTGGCTAGCGGGGGGGCTAACAATGAGCAGTTCTTC
CASSLASGGANNEQFF
>TRBJ2-7|TRBV18|once|TRBD1
TGTGCCAGCTCACCACAGGGCCGGACAGGGGAATACGAGCAGTACTTC
CASSPQGRTGEYEQYF
>TRBJ2-2|TRBV28|-|-
TGTGCCAGCAGTGTAGGACCTGTGGGCCAGGGGAACACCGGGGAGCTGTTTTTT
CASSVGPVGQGNTGELFF
>TRBJ2-7|TRBV4-2|-|-
TGTGCCAGCAGCCAACTTCTAGCGAACGAGCAGTACTTC
CASSQLLANEQYF
>TRBJ2-2|TRBV13|-|-
TGTGCCAGCAGCTTGGAGTGGTACGAGGGGGGGACCGGGGAGCTGTTTTTT
CASSLEWYEGGTGELFF
>TRBJ2-1|TRBV7-3|-|TRBD1
TGTGCCAGCGGTGGACAGGGGTCTGAGCAGTTCTTC
CASGGQGSEQFF
>TRBJ1-6|TRBV14|-|TRBD1
TGTGCCAGCAGCCAAGTCCGGACAGGGGTAAGTAATTCACCCCTCCACTTT
CASSQVRTGVSNSPLHF
>TRBJ2-7|TRBV7-8|-|TRBD2
TGTGCCAGCAGCTTAACTGGCGGGAGCGTGGGATACGAGCAGTACTTC
CASSLTGGSVGYEQYF
>TRBJ2-5|TRBV30|-|-
TGTGCCTGGAATCGGCAGGGTGCAGAGACCCAGTACTTC
CAWNRQGAETQYF
>TRBJ2-7|TRBV5-8|-|-
TGTGCCAGCAGCTTACACAGGGTGAACTCCTACGAGCAGTACTTC
CASSLHRVNSYEQYF
>TRBJ2-7|TRBV5-1|-|TRBD1
TGCGCCAGCAGCCAAGGACAGGGAACCACCTACGAGCAGTACTTC
CASSQGQGTTYEQYF
>TRBJ1-2|TRBV7-9|-|-
TGTGCCAGCAGCTTATTTCCCCCGTACAGGGAAAGCTATGGCTACACCTTC
CASSLFPPYRESYGYTF
>TRBJ2-2|TRBV7-8|-|TRBD2
TGTGCCAGCAGCCTTAAGCGGGAGCACGTGGGTACGCTTCGAGCCGGGGAGCTGTTTTTT
CASSLKREHVGTLRAGELFF
>TRBJ2-5|TRBV6-5|-|TRBD2
TGTGCCAGCAGTTCACTAGCGGGGGCAGAGACCCAGTACTTC
CASSSLAGAETQYF
>TRBJ2-5|TRBV29-1|-|-
TGCAGCGTTGTCAGGGAAGAGACCCAGTACTTC
CSVVREETQYF
>TRBJ2-7|TRBV7-3|-|-
TGTGCCAGCAGCTTAGGAAGCGCAAACGAGCAGTACTTC
CASSLGSANEQYF
>TRBJ2-1|TRBV7-8|-|TRBD2
TGTGCCAGCATTAATGGGGGACTAGAGACTGAGCAGTTCTTC
CASINGGLETEQFF
>TRBJ2-7|TRBV6-1|-|TRBD2
TGTGCCAGCAGTGAACAGCGGGAGATATCCTCCTACGAGCAGTACTTC
CASSEQREISSYEQYF
>TRBJ2-3|TRBV10-3|-|TRBD1
TGTGCCATCTCTGGGACAGGGATGGCAGATACGCAGTATTTT
CAISGTGMADTQYF
>TRBJ2-1|TRBV7-8|-|-
TGTGCCAGCAGCTCGACCCGGGGTGAGCAGTTCTTC
CASSSTRGEQFF
>TRBJ1-3|TRBV30|once|TRBD1
TGTGCCTGGGGTGTGAGGGACAGTGGAAACACCATATATTTT
CAWGVRDSGNTIYF
>TRBJ2-1|TRBV6-1|-|-
TGTGCCAGCACCCAAATCAATAGCGCTGAGCAGTTCTTC
CASTQINSAEQFF
>TRBJ2-7|TRBV9|-|-
TGTGCCAGCAGCGTAGGTCCAGGGGAGTCCTACGAGCAGTACTTC
CASSVGPGESYEQYF
>TRBJ2-3|TRBV5-1|-|TRBD1
TGCGCCAGCAGCCTGGGAGTCGGGACAGGGGTTGAAGATACGCAGTATTTT
CASSLGVGTGVEDTQYF
>TRBJ1-2|TRBV5-5|-|-
TGTGCCAGCAGCTTCCAGGGTCACGGCTACACCTTC
CASSFQGHGYTF
>TRBJ1-2|TRBV19|-|TRBD1
TGTGCCAGTAGTATTTCGCCTCAGGGGGCGATTGGCGGCTACACCTTC
CASSISPQGAIGGYTF